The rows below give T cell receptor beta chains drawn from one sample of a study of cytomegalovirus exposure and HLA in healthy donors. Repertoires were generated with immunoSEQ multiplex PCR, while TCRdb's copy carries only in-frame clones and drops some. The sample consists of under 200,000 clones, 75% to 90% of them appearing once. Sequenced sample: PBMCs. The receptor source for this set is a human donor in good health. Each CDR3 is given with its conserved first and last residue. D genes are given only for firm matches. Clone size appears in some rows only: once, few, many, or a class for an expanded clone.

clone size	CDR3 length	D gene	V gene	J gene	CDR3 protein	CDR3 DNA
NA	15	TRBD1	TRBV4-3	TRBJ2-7	CASSQSGQGTYEQYF	TGCGCCAGCAGCCAATCGGGACAGGGGACCTACGAGCAGTACTTC
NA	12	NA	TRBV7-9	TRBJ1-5	CASSLSAGPQHF	TGTGCCAGCAGCCTATCGGCGGGGCCCCAGCATTTT
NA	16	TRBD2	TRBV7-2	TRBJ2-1	CASSSAIAGGYNEQFF	TGTGCCAGCAGCTCCGCCATTGCGGGGGGTTACAATGAGCAGTTCTTC
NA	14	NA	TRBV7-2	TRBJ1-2	CASSFTPPNYGYTF	TGTGCCAGCAGTTTTACACCGCCTAACTATGGCTACACCTTC
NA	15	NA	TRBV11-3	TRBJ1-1	CASSRRTVTNTEAFF	TGTGCCAGCAGCCGAAGGACAGTAACGAACACTGAAGCTTTCTTT
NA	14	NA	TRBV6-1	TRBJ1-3	CASSSRQGGNTIYF	TGTGCCAGCAGTAGTCGGCAGGGTGGAAACACCATATATTTT
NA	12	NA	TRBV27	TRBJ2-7	CASSFGGAEQYF	TGTGCCAGCAGCTTTGGGGGCGCCGAGCAGTACTTC
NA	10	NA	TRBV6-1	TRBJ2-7	CATQSYEQYF	TGTGCCACCCAGTCCTACGAGCAGTACTTC
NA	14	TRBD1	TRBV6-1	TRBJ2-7	CASSTGQGHYEQYF	TGTGCCAGCAGTACTGGACAGGGCCACTACGAGCAGTACTTC
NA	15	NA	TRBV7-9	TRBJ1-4	CASSLGGPANEKLFF	TGTGCCAGCAGCTTGGGGGGACCGGCTAATGAAAAACTGTTTTTT
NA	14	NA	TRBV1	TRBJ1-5	CTSTGGVSNQPQHF	TGCACCAGCACCGGGGGGGTCAGCAATCAGCCCCAGCATTTT
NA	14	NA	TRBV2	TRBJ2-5	CASSELTAQETQYF	TGTGCCAGCAGTGAACTGACAGCTCAAGAGACCCAGTACTTC
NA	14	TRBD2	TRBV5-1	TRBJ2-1	CASSLPTSGNEQFF	TGCGCCAGCAGCCTACCGACTAGCGGTAATGAGCAGTTCTTC
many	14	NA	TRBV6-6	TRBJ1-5	CASRQSGFNQPQHF	TGTGCCAGCCGACAGAGCGGGTTCAATCAGCCCCAGCATTTT
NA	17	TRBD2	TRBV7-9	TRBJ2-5	CASSTTSGGAPGETQYF	TGTGCCAGCAGCACGACTAGCGGGGGGGCCCCCGGAGAGACCCAGTACTTC
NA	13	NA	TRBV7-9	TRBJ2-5	CASRRETEGTQYF	TGTGCCAGCAGGCGGGAAACGGAGGGGACCCAGTACTTC